The present TCR beta chain was sequenced within a study of cytomegalovirus exposure and HLA in healthy donors. This clone was seen a single time. The antigen remains undetermined. Notes on the study in general: The classifier reportedly diagnosed cytomegalovirus status with high sensitivity and specificity. Most TCR sequences were uncommon, yet certain public TCRs appeared in many donors. Among the CMV-associated chains, three were confirmed in vitro as specific for CMV antigens.

Trimming stripped 6 bases from V and 1 base from J, with 12 bases between. This CDR3 is 13 amino acids long. CDR1 and CDR2 (germline): SQVTM, ANQGSEA. The donors were part of the validation cohort, which consisted of under 150 subjects and was separate from the first cohort of about 650 subjects. Method: immunoSEQ multiplex PCR; TCRdb's copy keeps in-frame clones and lacks some. The sample contains about 270,000 clones, 80% to 90% of which appear only once. The receptor's source is a woman aged 18-29 years in good health and CMV-seronegative. Material for sequencing was PBMCs. V usage is TRBV29-1 and J usage is TRBJ2-5; possibly TRBD1 for D (6 bases). The CDR3 bases are TGCAGCGTGGGAGACAGGCCCCAAGAGACCCAGTACTTC. Encoded protein: CSVGDRPQETQYF.